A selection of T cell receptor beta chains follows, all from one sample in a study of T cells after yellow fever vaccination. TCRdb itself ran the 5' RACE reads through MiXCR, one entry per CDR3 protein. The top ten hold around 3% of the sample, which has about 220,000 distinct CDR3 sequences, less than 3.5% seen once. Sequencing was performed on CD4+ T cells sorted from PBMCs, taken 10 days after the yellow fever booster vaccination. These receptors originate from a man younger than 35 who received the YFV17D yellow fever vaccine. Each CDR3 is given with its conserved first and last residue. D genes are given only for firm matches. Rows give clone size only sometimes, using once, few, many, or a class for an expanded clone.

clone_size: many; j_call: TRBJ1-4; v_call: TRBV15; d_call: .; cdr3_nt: TGTGCCACCAGCAGTCGAGCGAGGGGAAAACTGTTTTTT; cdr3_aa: CATSSRARGKLFF
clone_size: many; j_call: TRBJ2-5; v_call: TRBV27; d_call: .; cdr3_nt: TGTGCCAGCAGTTTAACTCGGACAGGAGGGGAGACCCAGTACTTC; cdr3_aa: CASSLTRTGGETQYF
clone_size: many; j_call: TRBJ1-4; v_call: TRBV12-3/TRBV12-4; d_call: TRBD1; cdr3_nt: TGTGCCAGCAGGCCCGGGACAGGCGATTCCGGTAATGAAAAACTGTTTTTT; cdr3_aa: CASRPGTGDSGNEKLFF
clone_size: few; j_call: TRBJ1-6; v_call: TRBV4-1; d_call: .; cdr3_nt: TGCGCCAGCAGCCAAGATCCCGGCAGGGTCTCCTATAATTCACCCCTCCACTTT; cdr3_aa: CASSQDPGRVSYNSPLHF
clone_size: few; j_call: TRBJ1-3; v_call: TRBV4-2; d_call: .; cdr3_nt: TGTGCCAGCAGCCAAGTGTGGGGGCAAGGAAACACCATATATTTT; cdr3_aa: CASSQVWGQGNTIYF
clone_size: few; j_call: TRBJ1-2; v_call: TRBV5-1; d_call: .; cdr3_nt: TGCGCCAGCAGCTTGGGTGGGAAGGCTAACTATGGCTACACCTTC; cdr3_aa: CASSLGGKANYGYTF
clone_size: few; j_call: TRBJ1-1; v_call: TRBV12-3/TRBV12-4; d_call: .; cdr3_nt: TGTGCCAGCAGTTTAGACAGAAAAGCTTTCTTT; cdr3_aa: CASSLDRKAFF
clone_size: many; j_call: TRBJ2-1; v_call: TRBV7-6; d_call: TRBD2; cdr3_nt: TGTGCCAGCAGCTCACTAGCGGGTCGGAATGAGCAGTTCTTC; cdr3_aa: CASSSLAGRNEQFF
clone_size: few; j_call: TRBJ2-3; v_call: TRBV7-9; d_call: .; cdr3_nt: TGTGCCAGCAGCTGGACTACCTGGGGGATGTATTTT; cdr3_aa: CASSWTTWGMYF
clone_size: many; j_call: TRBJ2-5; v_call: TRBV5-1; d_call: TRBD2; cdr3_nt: TGCGCCAGCAGCTTGGAACCTAGCGGGGGCCAAGAGACCCAGTACTTC; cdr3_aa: CASSLEPSGGQETQYF
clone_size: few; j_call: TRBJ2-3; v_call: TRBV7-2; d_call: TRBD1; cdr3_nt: TGTGCCAGCAGCTTACAAGGGGGCCCAGATACGCAGTATTTT; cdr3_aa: CASSLQGGPDTQYF
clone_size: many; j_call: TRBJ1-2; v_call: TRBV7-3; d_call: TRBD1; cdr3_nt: TGTGCCAGCAGCCCGACAGGGTGGAACTATGGCTACACCTTC; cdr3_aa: CASSPTGWNYGYTF
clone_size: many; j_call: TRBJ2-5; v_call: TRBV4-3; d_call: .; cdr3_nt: TGCGCCAGCAGCCAAGATCGGGGGCCAGGGCAAGAGACCCAGTACTTC; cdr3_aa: CASSQDRGPGQETQYF
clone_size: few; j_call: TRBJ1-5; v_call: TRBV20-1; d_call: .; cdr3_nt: TGCAGTGCTATGTCAGGGACAAATCAGCCCCAGCATTTT; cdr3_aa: CSAMSGTNQPQHF
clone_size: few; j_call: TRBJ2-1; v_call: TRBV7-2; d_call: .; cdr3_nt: TGTGCCAGCAGCTATTGGTCGGGCCCCCCGGGTGAGCAGTTCTTC; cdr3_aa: CASSYWSGPPGEQFF
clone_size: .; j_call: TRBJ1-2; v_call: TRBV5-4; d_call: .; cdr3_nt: TGTGCCAGCAGCCGGTTTGACGGGGGGCCACGGTCTGGGTACACCTTC; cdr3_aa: CASSRFDGGPRSGYTF
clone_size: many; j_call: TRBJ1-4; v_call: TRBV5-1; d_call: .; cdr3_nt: TGCGCCAGCAGTTGGGCGGGACGGAAGAATGAAAAACTGTTTTTT; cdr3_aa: CASSWAGRKNEKLFF
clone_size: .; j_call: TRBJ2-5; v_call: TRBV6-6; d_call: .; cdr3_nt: TGTGCCAGCAGTTACATGGCGGTCCAAGAGACCCAGTACTTC; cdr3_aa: CASSYMAVQETQYF
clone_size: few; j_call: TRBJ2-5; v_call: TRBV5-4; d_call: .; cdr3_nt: TGTGCCAGCAGCTCCGGGGGTTTTCAAGAGACCCAGTACTTC; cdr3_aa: CASSSGGFQETQYF
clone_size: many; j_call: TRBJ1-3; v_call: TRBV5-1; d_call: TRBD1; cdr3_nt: TGCGCCAGCAGCCGGACAGGGAATGGAAACACCATATATTTT; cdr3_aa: CASSRTGNGNTIYF
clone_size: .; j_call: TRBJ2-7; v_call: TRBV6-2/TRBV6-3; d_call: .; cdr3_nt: TGTGCCAGCGGAACATACGAGCAGTACTTC; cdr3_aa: CASGTYEQYF
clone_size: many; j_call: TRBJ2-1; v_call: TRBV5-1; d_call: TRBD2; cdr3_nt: TGCGCCAGCAGCGGGGAGGGGCTCGGCTCCTACAATGAGCAGTTCTTC; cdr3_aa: CASSGEGLGSYNEQFF
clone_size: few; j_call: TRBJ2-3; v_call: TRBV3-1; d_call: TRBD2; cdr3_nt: TGTGCCAGCAGCCTAGCGGGGGACACAGATACGCAGTATTTT; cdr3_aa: CASSLAGDTDTQYF
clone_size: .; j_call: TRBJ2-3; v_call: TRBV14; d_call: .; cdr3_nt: TGTGCCAGCAGCCAAGGGGTTGGAGATACGCAGTATTTT; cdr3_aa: CASSQGVGDTQYF
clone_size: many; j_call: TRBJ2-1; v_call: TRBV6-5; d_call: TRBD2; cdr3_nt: TGTGCCAGCAGTTACACGGGGGGTACCTACAATGAGCAGTTCTTC; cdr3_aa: CASSYTGGTYNEQFF
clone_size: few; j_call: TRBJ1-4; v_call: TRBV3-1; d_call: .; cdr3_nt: TGTGCCAGCAGCCCATCAGTAAACTCCCATGAAAAACTGTTTTTT; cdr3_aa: CASSPSVNSHEKLFF
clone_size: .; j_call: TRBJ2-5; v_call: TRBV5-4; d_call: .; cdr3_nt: TGTGCCAGCAGCTCGCTCCAAGAGACCCAGTACTTC; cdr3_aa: CASSSLQETQYF